These 27 T cell receptor beta chains came from one sample sequenced in a study of shared T cell receptors in the human thymus. Data came from immunoSEQ multiplex PCR; TCRdb stores just in-frame clones and leaves some out. The table shows some 700,000 clones, with roughly 90% occurring only once. In addition, the sample was reused for a study of human thymus T cells.

The specimen sequenced was thymocytes. The receptors were sampled from a boy younger than two with a congenital heart defect.

V usage is TRBV11-2 and J usage is TRBJ2-7; 10 bases line up with TRBD1. Per the germline V gene, CDR1 is SGHAT and CDR2 is FQNNGV. Trimming at V came to 5 bases and at J to 3 bases, leaving 13 bases not matched to a gene. The CDR3 runs to 17 residues. The CDR3 region is CASSPNIIGTGDYEQYF. For the CDR3, the DNA is TGTGCCAGCAGCCCCAATATAATCGGGACAGGGGACTACGAGCAGTACTTC.

The chain joins TRBV28 to TRBJ1-3, with D possibly being TRBD1 (5 bases). This CDR3 region has 17 residues. Deletions cut 6 bases from V and 2 bases from J, with 20 bases between. Per the germline V gene, CDR1 is MDHEN and CDR2 is SYDVKM. The CDR3 loop reads CASSPNGGRWAGNTIYF. Written as DNA, the CDR3 is TGTGCCAGCAGCCCTAACGGGGGACGGTGGGCTGGAAACACCATATATTTT.

V is TRBV6-1 and J is TRBJ1-2, with 9 bases fitting TRBD1. Per the germline V gene, CDR1 is MNHNS and CDR2 is SASEGT. V lost 4 bases to trimming and J lost 6 bases; unmatched junction nucleotides: 3. The CDR3 is 13 residues long. The CDR3 here is CASSGGQGDGYTF. CDR3 DNA: TGTGCCAGCAGTGGGGGACAGGGTGATGGCTACACCTTC.

The gene calls are TRBV30 and TRBJ1-1; 8 bases are a match to TRBD1. Trimming took 5 bases from V and 0 from J; bases not matched to a gene: 5. This CDR3 has 14 residues. In germline, CDR1 is GTSNPN, CDR2 SVGIG (reference sequence). CDR3 residues: CAWAGGRLNTEAFF. CDR3 nucleotide sequence: TGTGCCTGGGCAGGGGGCAGATTGAACACTGAAGCTTTCTTT.

The chain recombines TRBV5-6 with TRBJ2-1; 10 bases are shared with TRBD2. The CDR3 is 17 residues long. The germline CDR1 and CDR2 sequences are SGHDT and YYEEEE. The V segment lost 0 bases and the J segment 8 bases; nucleotides outside the gene matches: 11. CDR3: CASSLEASGRFPHEQFF. The CDR3 DNA reads as TGTGCCAGCAGCTTGGAGGCTAGCGGGAGATTCCCCCATGAGCAGTTCTTC.

V and J are TRBV27 and TRBJ2-3; 9 bases align to TRBD1. Trimming at V came to 3 bases and at J to 0 bases, leaving 1 base not matched to a gene. The CDR3 sequence is 15 residues long. Germline V CDR1 and CDR2: MNHEY, SMNVEV (reference sequence). The CDR3: CASSLGTGSTDTQYF. The CDR3 nucleotides read TGTGCCAGCAGTTTGGGGACAGGGAGCACAGATACGCAGTATTTT.

V and J are TRBV6-1 and TRBJ1-5; TRBD1 matches 9 bases. The CDR3 runs 18 residues. J was trimmed by 3 bases and V by 3 bases; bases with no gene match: 12. Per germline, CDR1 MNHNS and CDR2 SASEGT. CDR3 region: CASSEGRVGDRDNQPQHF. CDR3 in DNA: TGTGCCAGCAGTGAGGGGAGGGTAGGGGACAGGGACAATCAGCCCCAGCATTTT.

This chain joins TRBV4-2 and TRBJ1-3; the match to TRBD1 covers 8 bases. The germline V gene encodes CDR1 LGHNA and CDR2 YNFKEQ. This CDR3 comprises 17 residues. Losses at the gene ends were 1 base for V and 0 bases for J; bases not matched to a gene: 5. The CDR3: CASSQGQGPLSGNTIYF. In DNA form, the CDR3 reads TGTGCCAGCAGCCAAGGACAGGGGCCTCTCTCTGGAAACACCATATATTTT.

V gene TRBV5-1 combines with J gene TRBJ2-1, with 8 bases that match TRBD2. CDR3 size: 16 residues. Looked up from germline, CDR1 is SGHRS and CDR2 is YFSETQ. V was pared by 2 bases and J by 3 bases, with 7 bases of the junction left unmatched. The CDR3 DNA reads TGCGCCAGCAGCTTCGAACTAGCGGTCAACTACAATGAGCAGTTCTTC. Translation gives CASSFELAVNYNEQFF.

The V call is TRBV4-3, the J call TRBJ2-1, with 14 bases identical to TRBD2. The CDR3 contains 19 residues. The trim removed 0 bases at V and 4 bases at J, leaving 8 bases unmatched. CDR1 LGHNA and CDR2 YSLEER come from the germline V gene. In DNA, the CDR3 is TGCGCCAGCAGCCAAGACCGACTAGCGGGAGGGATAGGGTACAATGAGCAGTTCTTC. Its protein is CASSQDRLAGGIGYNEQFF.

The chain uses TRBV15 and TRBJ2-1; 9 nucleotides align to TRBD1. V lost 8 bases to trimming and J lost 8 bases; unmatched junction nucleotides: 13. This CDR3 has 15 residues. CDR1 and CDR2 from the germline V gene are LNHNV and YYDKDF (reference sequence). CDR3 DNA sequence: TGTGCCACCGTACCCGGACAGGGGATCACACATGAGCAGTTCTTC. Protein: CATVPGQGITHEQFF.

This chain connects TRBV5-6 to TRBJ2-3; possibly TRBD2 for D (7 bases). Germline V gene sequence: CDR1 SGHDT, CDR2 YYEEEE. V lost 4 bases and J 5 bases, leaving 14 bases between the germline ends. This CDR3 is built from 14 residues. DNA of the CDR3: TGTGCCAGCAGCGTAACAGGGAGGGGAGATACGCAGTATTTT. Translated: CASSVTGRGDTQYF.

The rearrangement links TRBV30 to TRBJ1-1, with D tentatively TRBD1 (5 bases). Per the germline V gene, CDR1 is GTSNPN and CDR2 is SVGIG (reference sequence). This CDR3 spans 15 amino acids. The V end lost 7 bases, the J end lost 2 bases, and 20 bases lay between the germline ends. In DNA, the CDR3 is TGTGCCTTCTCGATCACCGAGGACACTAACACTGAAGCTTTCTTT. This sequence encodes CAFSITEDTNTEAFF.

The chain uses TRBV15 and TRBJ1-1; D ambiguous. The CDR3 spans 17 residues. The V gene's germline CDR1 is LNHNV and CDR2 YYDKDF (reference sequence). Trimming took 1 base from V and 0 from J, leaving 15 bases between them. CDR3 loop: CATSRGRGSGLNTEAFF. The CDR3 bases are TGTGCCACCAGCAGAGGGCGAGGTTCCGGGTTGAACACTGAAGCTTTCTTT.

The chain employs TRBV6-4 and TRBJ1-3; D may be TRBD1 (6 bases). CDR1 and CDR2 from the germline V gene are MRHNA and SNTAGT. V was cut by 9 bases and J by 0 bases, with 12 bases left in between. CDR3 size: 14 residues. This CDR3 reads CARTQGFSGNTIYF. CDR3 DNA: TGTGCCAGGACCCAGGGGTTCTCTGGAAACACCATATATTTT.

CDR3 in DNA: TGTGCCAGCAGCGCTGGGACAGGGCACGCAGATACGCAGTATTTT. Translated, it gives CASSAGTGHADTQYF. This chain links TRBV6-5 with TRBJ2-3; 9 bases map to TRBD1. The CDR3 has 15 residues. The trim removed 6 bases at V and 4 bases at J, leaving 8 bases unmatched. The germline V gene encodes CDR1 MNHEY and CDR2 SVGAGI.

The genes are TRBV27 and TRBJ2-3; 8 nucleotides align to TRBD1. Germline V gives CDR1 MNHEY, CDR2 SMNVEV (reference sequence). The CDR3 is made up of 22 amino acids. The ends lost 4 bases at V and 2 bases at J; junction bases unmatched: 26. Written as DNA, the CDR3 is TGTGCCAGCAGTTCTGACCCGCCGGACAGGGCGCTTCCTCGGCCTAACACAGATACGCAGTATTTT. Translation: CASSSDPPDRALPRPNTDTQYF.

This chain uses TRBV4-2 with TRBJ2-1; 11 bases map to TRBD2. The germline V gene has CDR1 LGHNA and CDR2 YNFKEQ. The CDR3 totals 18 residues. V shed 4 bases and J 0 bases; nucleotides not matched to a gene: 8. The CDR3 bases are TGTGCCAGCAGCCCCGGGACTAGCGGCCCACGCTCCTACAATGAGCAGTTCTTC. This translates into CASSPGTSGPRSYNEQFF.

This clone appeared a few times. The chain joins TRBV5-1 to TRBJ2-7, with 9 bases fitting TRBD1. Germline V gives CDR1 SGHRS, CDR2 YFSETQ. The CDR3 length is 17 residues. V lost 0 bases, J lost 2 bases, and 9 bases stayed unmatched. CDR3: CASSLVWTGQGTYEQYF. CDR3 nucleotide sequence: TGCGCCAGCAGCTTGGTTTGGACGGGACAGGGTACCTACGAGCAGTACTTC.

Regarding this clone: Other DNA sequences within the sample encode an identical CDR3. This rearrangement joins TRBV5-6 to TRBJ2-7, with TRBD1 matching over 10 bases. The CDR3 runs to 14 residues. V trimming: 2 bases; J trimming: 2 bases; junction bases outside the gene matches: 1. Germline V lookup: CDR1 SGHDT, CDR2 YYEEEE. The CDR3 here is CASSLGQGAYEQYF. For the CDR3, the DNA is TGTGCCAGCAGCTTAGGACAGGGGGCCTACGAGCAGTACTTC.

The J gene is TRBJ2-6, the V gene TRBV7-6; TRBD1 matches at 7 bases. The J segment lost 2 bases and the V segment lost 5 bases, leaving 18 bases of the junction unmatched. CDR3 length: 20 amino acids. CDR1 and CDR2 from the germline V gene are SGHVS and FNYEAQ. The CDR3 here is CASSAWELSGGGTGANVLTF. The CDR3 nucleotides read TGTGCCAGCAGCGCCTGGGAGTTGTCAGGGGGTGGAACTGGGGCCAACGTCCTGACTTTC.

The chain carries TRBV5-4 and TRBJ2-5; D is possibly TRBD2 (5 bases). The CDR3 is made up of 14 amino acids. Germline loops: CDR1 SGHNT, CDR2 YYREEE (reference sequence). Trimming cost V 1 base and J 5 bases, with 12 bases left between them. CDR3 loop: CASSLTGSGETQYF. The CDR3 nucleotides read TGTGCCAGCAGCTTGACGGGGAGTGGGGAGACCCAGTACTTC.

This clone came up once. V usage is TRBV5-1 and J usage is TRBJ2-1; D perhaps matches TRBD1 (6 bases). CDR3 length: 18 residues. Germline V gives CDR1 SGHRS, CDR2 YFSETQ. Trimming pared 0 bases from V and 0 bases from J, leaving 16 bases between. CDR3 residues: CASSLGTVRPSSYNEQFF. CDR3 DNA: TGCGCCAGCAGCTTGGGGACAGTGAGACCGAGCTCCTACAATGAGCAGTTCTTC.

The chain recombines TRBV30 with TRBJ2-4; 7 bases fit TRBD1. V dropped 5 bases and J dropped 6; count of bases not matched to a gene: 10. Germline CDR1 reads GTSNPN; CDR2 reads SVGIG (reference sequence). The CDR3 totals 14 residues. CDR3 coding DNA: TGTGCCTGGTCCATTGGGACAGTTGGAAACATTCAGTACTTC. It yields the protein CAWSIGTVGNIQYF. The complete variable domain, with remaining parts taken from reference TRBV30 and TRBJ2-4, reads SQTIHQWPATLVQPVGSPLSLECTVEGTSNPNLYWYRQAAGRGLQLLFYSVGIGQISSEVPQNLSASRPQDRQFILSSKKLLLSDSGFYLCAWSIGTVGNIQYFGAGTRLSVL.

The chain combines TRBV19 with TRBJ1-5; D is possibly TRBD1 (6 bases). This CDR3 is 17 amino acids long. Germline V gene lookup returns CDR1 LNHDA and CDR2 SQIVND (reference sequence). V was trimmed by 6 bases and J by 0 bases, leaving 18 bases between them. The CDR3 DNA sequence: TGTGCCAGTAGGGTCGGACAGCACCGGTATAGCAATCAGCCCCAGCATTTT. Its translation is CASRVGQHRYSNQPQHF.

V is TRBV25-1 and J is TRBJ2-7; D is perhaps TRBD2 (5 bases). V lost 5 bases and J 2 bases, leaving 13 bases between the germline ends. The CDR3 is 14 amino acids. From germline, CDR1 is MGHDK and CDR2 SYGVNS. The CDR3 sequence: CASSPLGGPYEQYF. CDR3 nucleotides: TGTGCCAGCAGTCCCCTAGGAGGTCCCTACGAGCAGTACTTC.

This chain connects TRBV28 to TRBJ1-3; D ambiguous. The germline CDR1 and CDR2 sequences are MDHEN and SYDVKM. CDR3 length: 16 residues. With 3 bases removed from V and 0 bases from J, the gap between germline ends came to 12 bases. The CDR3 region is CASSLVEPRSGNTIYF. The CDR3 coding sequence is TGTGCCAGCAGTTTGGTAGAGCCCCGCTCTGGAAACACCATATATTTT.